Listed below are T cell receptor beta chains from one sample, sequenced in a study of monozygotic twins with inflammatory bowel disease. TCRdb reanalyzed the 5' RACE reads and collapses them to one entry per CDR3 protein, without DNA. The sample yields some 100,000 distinct CDR3 sequences, of which the top ten take up around an eighth. Material: blood. The receptors stem from a human donor with ulcerative colitis or Crohn's disease, or a healthy co-twin of an affected twin (not recorded which). Both conserved end residues are part of each CDR3.

j_gene | v_gene | CDR3aa
TRBJ2-7 | TRBV6-2/TRBV6-3 | CASSYGVPYEQYF
TRBJ1-4 | TRBV20-1 | CSADGQGPMANEKLFF
TRBJ2-2 | TRBV7-2 | CASSLAGAGTGELFF
TRBJ1-1 | TRBV5-1 | CASSSGFLNTEAFF
TRBJ1-1 | TRBV20-1 | CSAPTVWDTEAFF
TRBJ1-4 | TRBV9 | CASSDQTGGNEKLFF
TRBJ1-1 | TRBV25-1 | CASLRGAEAFF
TRBJ1-2 | TRBV5-6 | CASSLARDRGDWGYTF
TRBJ1-1 | TRBV20-1 | CSAQEGTEAFF
TRBJ2-3 | TRBV19 | CASSMGLAGEPDTQYF
TRBJ2-1 | TRBV14 | CASSPTSPRDNEQFF
TRBJ1-5 | TRBV4-2 | CASSLGGPNQPQHF